The rows below give T cell receptor beta chains drawn from one sample of a study of CD8 T cells in Susac syndrome. TCRdb re-called the immunoSEQ multiplex PCR reads through MiXCR, storing one row per CDR3 protein. The sample has 150,000 to 180,000 distinct CDR3 sequences, roughly 96% seen once; the top ten hold approximately 0.17%. Input material: CD4+ T cells from PBMCs. The receptors here all came from a human donor with Susac syndrome. Both conserved end residues are part of each CDR3. Part of the rows lack a size; the others show once, few, many or a class for expanded clones.

abundance	j_gene	v_gene	CDR3aa
few	TRBJ1-5	TRBV5-1	CASSLDPNQPQHF
-	TRBJ2-5	TRBV24-1	CATRRWAPGSQETQYF
-	TRBJ1-2	TRBV5-1	CASSPAPIGGENGYTF
-	TRBJ2-1	TRBV7-9	CASSLVLPGNEQFF
-	TRBJ2-2	TRBV9	CASSEGTSVSGELFF
-	TRBJ1-2	TRBV25-1	CASRGGTTYGYTF
once	TRBJ2-3	TRBV20-1	CSARAPGGVLTDTQYF
-	TRBJ1-1	TRBV29-1	CSPSLGRGSEAFF
-	TRBJ1-1	TRBV29-1	CSVRHNTEAFF
-	TRBJ2-3	TRBV6-2/TRBV6-3	CASTNPTDTQYF
-	TRBJ1-5	TRBV27	CASSFYGTGFSHPQHF
-	TRBJ2-7	TRBV19	CASSSPGDRSSYEQYF
-	TRBJ1-2	TRBV12-3/TRBV12-4	CASGGQGPGYTF
-	TRBJ2-3	TRBV5-1	CASRRTSGIADTQYF
once	TRBJ1-1	TRBV5-6	CASSQIQGPNTEAFF
-	TRBJ2-5	TRBV25-1	CASSGLAGVEETQYF
-	TRBJ2-7	TRBV3-1	CASSPSGAGGYEQYF
-	TRBJ1-5	TRBV20-1	CSAAGYSGQPQHF
-	TRBJ2-5	TRBV5-1	CASTYDRPSQETQYF
-	TRBJ1-1	TRBV20-1	CSATPRGRNEAFF
-	TRBJ2-1	TRBV7-2	CASSLGGPRGSEQFF
few	TRBJ1-5	TRBV29-1	CSAGQPNQPQHF
-	TRBJ1-2	TRBV4-3	CASSQEERVSAYGYTF
-	TRBJ2-7	TRBV6-2/TRBV6-3	CASSYGRDSYEQYF
-	TRBJ2-5	TRBV29-1	CSVNPGPGTQYF
-	TRBJ2-5	TRBV11-1	CASGKGARETQYF
once	TRBJ1-5	TRBV4-3	CASSQGGPTSNQPQHF
-	TRBJ1-1	TRBV20-1	CSAREEGTGKVTEAFF
once	TRBJ2-3	TRBV20-1	CSAATSTDTQYF
-	TRBJ2-7	TRBV4-1	CASSHAGPTPYEQYF
-	TRBJ1-1	TRBV2	CASSDSNGESTEAFF
-	TRBJ1-2	TRBV3-1	CASSRPGTNYGYTF
-	TRBJ2-1	TRBV20-1	CSASYSGYNEQFF
-	TRBJ2-2	TRBV5-1	CASSITILTGELFF
-	TRBJ2-1	TRBV25-1	CASSEYRTGSYNEQFF
-	TRBJ2-3	TRBV2	CASSENRGKADTQYF
-	TRBJ1-5	TRBV29-1	CSAWTGDDQPQHF
-	TRBJ2-5	TRBV7-2	CASSLVTPETQYF
-	TRBJ1-2	TRBV15	CATSRETGATGYTF
-	TRBJ2-3	TRBV10-3	CAISGRGAKAADTQYF
-	TRBJ1-2	TRBV7-2	CASSSPPTANYGYTF